The rows below give T cell receptor beta chains drawn from one sample of a study of T cell changes during pregnancy in multiple sclerosis. Sequencing was performed with immunoSEQ multiplex PCR; in TCRdb, only in-frame clones are kept and a portion is missing. The data hold some 81,000 clones, with roughly 91% observed a single time. Sequencing used peripheral blood, obtained after pregnancy. The source is a female donor in good health, enrolled as a control in a pregnancy study. CDR3s include the opening cysteine and the closing phenylalanine or tryptophan. A D gene is named only where the DNA matches it firmly. A clone size is listed for some rows: how often the clone was seen (once, few, many), or a class if it is expanded.

v_call	clone_size	j_call	d_call	cdr3_nt	cdr3_aa
TRBV7-2	once	TRBJ2-3	TRBD2	TGTGCCAGCAGCTCGCGGGGGGGCGATACAGATACGCAGTATTTT	CASSSRGGDTDTQYF
TRBV14	.	TRBJ1-1	TRBD1	TGTGCCAGCAGCAAAGGGACAGGGGATCGAGCTTTCTTT	CASSKGTGDRAFF
TRBV7-9	once	TRBJ2-3	TRBD2	TGTGCCAGCAGCCTAAGACTAGCGGGGGCTTATACGCAGTATTTT	CASSLRLAGAYTQYF
TRBV6-5	.	TRBJ2-5	.	TGTGCCAGCAGTTACTCCCCAGCGGCTATCCAAGAGACCCAGTACTTC	CASSYSPAAIQETQYF
TRBV4-1	.	TRBJ2-7	TRBD2	TGCGCCAGCAGCCCCCTGGGACTAGCGGGAGTAAAGGAGCAGTACTTC	CASSPLGLAGVKEQYF
TRBV9	.	TRBJ2-3	TRBD2	TGTGCCAGCAGCGTAGCCCTAGCGGGCGGCGATACGCAGTATTTT	CASSVALAGGDTQYF
TRBV15	.	TRBJ1-2	TRBD1	TGTGCCACCAGCAGAGACCGGACAGGGGGCGTCGATGGCTACACCTTC	CATSRDRTGGVDGYTF
TRBV10-1	.	TRBJ2-7	.	TGCGCCAGCAGTGGAGGGCTAGGTCAGTACTTC	CASSGGLGQYF
TRBV7-3	.	TRBJ2-3	.	TGTGCCAGCAGCTTAAGGAGGGTAGATACGCAGTATTTT	CASSLRRVDTQYF
TRBV18	.	TRBJ1-3	TRBD1	TGTGCCAGCTCACCTCGGACAGGGGAAGGAAACGCCATATATTTT	CASSPRTGEGNAIYF
TRBV9	.	TRBJ2-1	.	TGTGCCAGCAGCGTCGGGAGTCCTAAAGGCAATGAGCAGTTCTTC	CASSVGSPKGNEQFF
TRBV18	.	TRBJ1-6	.	TGTGCCAGCTCCACCTTGGAGGGAGGCAATTCACCCCTCCACTTT	CASSTLEGGNSPLHF
TRBV9	.	TRBJ2-2	TRBD2	TGTGCCAGCAGCGTACTAGCGGGAAACACCGGGGAGCTGTTTTTT	CASSVLAGNTGELFF
TRBV5-5	.	TRBJ1-1	TRBD1	TGTGCCAGCAGCTCGCCGACAGGGCTTACTGAAGCTTTCTTT	CASSSPTGLTEAFF
TRBV11-2	.	TRBJ2-2	.	TGTGCCAGCAGTCTTGAGCTGTCCGGGGAGCTGTTTTTT	CASSLELSGELFF
TRBV19	.	TRBJ1-2	.	TGTGCCAGTAGCAACCAACACGTCTATGGCTACACCTTC	CASSNQHVYGYTF
TRBV28	.	TRBJ1-3	.	TGTGCCAGCAGTTTTCAGGGTTTGGGAAACACCATATATTTT	CASSFQGLGNTIYF
TRBV11-3	.	TRBJ2-1	.	TGTGCCAGCAGCTTCGGCTGGGCGGGTGAGCAGTTCTTC	CASSFGWAGEQFF
TRBV30	once	TRBJ2-1	TRBD1	TGTGCCTGGAGTACTCGACAGGGATCCTACAATGAGCAGTTCTTC	CAWSTRQGSYNEQFF
TRBV11-3	.	TRBJ1-5	.	TGTGCCAGCAGCTTAGAGGGGCCAGGGTATAGCAATCAGCCCCAGCATTTT	CASSLEGPGYSNQPQHF
TRBV6-5	.	TRBJ2-7	TRBD1	TGTGCCAGCAGCCCCTCCGGGACAGGGAGCGAGCAGTACTTC	CASSPSGTGSEQYF
TRBV6-1	many	TRBJ2-5	.	TGTGCCAGCCTCCGGGGGGCCGAGTCAGAGACCCAGTACTTC	CASLRGAESETQYF
TRBV6-5	.	TRBJ2-1	.	TGTGCCAGCGCTCGGACGGGGATGTGGGAGCAGTTCTTC	CASARTGMWEQFF
TRBV4-3	.	TRBJ1-1	.	TGCGCCAGCAGCCAAGACGCGGGGGCCCGGGAAGGATTGGATGAAGCTTTCTTT	CASSQDAGAREGLDEAFF
TRBV4-2	.	TRBJ2-1	TRBD2	TGTGCCAGCAGCCAAGCTACTAGCGGGAACCCCTACAATGAGCAGTTCTTC	CASSQATSGNPYNEQFF
TRBV18	.	TRBJ2-7	TRBD2	TGTGCCAGCTCACCACCGGGTCGAGCGGGGGACGAGCAGTACTTC	CASSPPGRAGDEQYF
TRBV29-1	.	TRBJ2-3	.	TGCAGCGTTGAATGGCAGTCCACAGATACGCAGTATTTT	CSVEWQSTDTQYF
TRBV5-4	.	TRBJ1-2	TRBD1	TGTGCCAGCAGCTCCGGGATACAGACAGGGGGCGCGTTCTATGGCTACACCTTC	CASSSGIQTGGAFYGYTF